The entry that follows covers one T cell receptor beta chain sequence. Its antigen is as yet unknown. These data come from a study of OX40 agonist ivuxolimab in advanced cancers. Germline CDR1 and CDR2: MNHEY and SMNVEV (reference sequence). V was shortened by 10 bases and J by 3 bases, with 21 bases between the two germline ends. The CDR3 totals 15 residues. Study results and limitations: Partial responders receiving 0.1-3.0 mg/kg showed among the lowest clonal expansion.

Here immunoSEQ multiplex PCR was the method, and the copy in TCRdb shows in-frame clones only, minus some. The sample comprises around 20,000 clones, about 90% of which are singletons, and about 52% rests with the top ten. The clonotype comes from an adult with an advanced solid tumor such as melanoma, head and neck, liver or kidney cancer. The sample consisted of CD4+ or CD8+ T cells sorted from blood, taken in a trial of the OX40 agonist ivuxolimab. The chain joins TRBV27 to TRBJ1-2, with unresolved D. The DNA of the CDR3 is TGTGCCACCCAACCTTCGGACCGGCCGGACTATGGCTACACCTTC. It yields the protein CATQPSDRPDYGYTF.